The 10 T cell receptor beta chains in this list originate from one sample, sequenced in a study of shared clonotypes between healthy human individuals. The repertoire was sequenced with immunoSEQ multiplex PCR; TCRdb's copy has only in-frame clones and lacks some. The sample contains about 470,000 clones, around 79% of which appear only once. The sample consisted of PBMCs. Receptor source: a woman in her forties in good health. Some clones in this sample may be carry-over from other donors' samples.

The chain joins TRBV29-1 to TRBJ2-1, with 9 bases aligning to TRBD2. Germline V gene lookup returns CDR1 SQVTM and CDR2 ANQGSEA. The CDR3 extends over 13 amino acids. Germline trimming cut 7 bases from V and 7 bases from J; bases unmatched to any gene: 8. CDR3 sequence reads: CSALRLAENEQFF. The CDR3 DNA reads TGCAGCGCCCTCCGACTAGCGGAAAATGAGCAGTTCTTC.

This clone appeared many times. The rearrangement joins TRBV5-4 to TRBJ1-1; no reliable D call. CDR1 is SGHNT and CDR2 is YYREEE in the germline V gene (reference sequence). Trimming stripped 2 bases from V and 1 base from J, with 9 bases between. The CDR3 consists of 14 residues. The CDR3 region is CASSFSTGNTEAFF. DNA of the CDR3: TGTGCCAGCAGCTTCTCTACGGGGAACACTGAAGCTTTCTTT. Based on the CDR3 plus reference TRBV5-4 and TRBJ1-1, the full variable domain is ETGVTQSPTHLIKTRGQQVTLRCSSQSGHNTVSWYQQALGQGPQFIFQYYREEENGRGNFPPRFSGLQFPNYSSELNVNALELDDSALYLCASSFSTGNTEAFFGQGTRLTVV.

This rearrangement joins TRBV18 to TRBJ2-3, with a weak D call TRBD1 (5 bases). Germline assignment: CDR1 KGHSH and CDR2 LQKENI. V lost 5 bases and J 6 bases, leaving 21 bases between the germline ends. CDR3 length: 16 amino acids. In nucleotides, the CDR3 is TGTGCCAGCTCAACCAGACATGGGGCATCCTCCGATACGCAGTATTTT. Its translation is CASSTRHGASSDTQYF.

The V gene is TRBV5-4, the J gene TRBJ2-7; perhaps TRBD1 as D (5 bases). V lost 0 bases, J lost 6 bases, and 10 bases lay in between. Germline CDR1 is SGHNT and CDR2 is YYREEE (reference sequence). The CDR3 sequence is 13 residues long. Here the CDR3 reads CASSLARVGEQYF. The CDR3 DNA reads TGTGCCAGCAGCTTGGCCAGGGTCGGCGAGCAGTACTTC. The entire variable domain, with the rest obtained from reference TRBV5-4 and TRBJ2-7, is as follows: ETGVTQSPTHLIKTRGQQVTLRCSSQSGHNTVSWYQQALGQGPQFIFQYYREEENGRGNFPPRFSGLQFPNYSSELNVNALELDDSALYLCASSLARVGEQYFGPGTRLTVT.

About this clone: This specimen includes other DNA sequences encoding the same CDR3. The V and J genes are TRBV18 and TRBJ1-5; D might be TRBD1 (5 bases). Per germline, CDR1 KGHSH and CDR2 LQKENI. Trimming cost V 3 bases and J 1 base, with 10 bases left between them. CDR3 length: 15 amino acids. As DNA, the CDR3 is TGTGCCAGCTCACCCGGGACTCCCAGCAATCAGCCCCAGCATTTT. Translated: CASSPGTPSNQPQHF.

The genes are TRBV7-8 and TRBJ2-2; perhaps D is TRBD1 or TRBD2 (5 bases each). V was trimmed by 1 base and J by 5 bases, leaving 29 bases between them. In germline, CDR1 is SGHVS, CDR2 FQNEAQ. This CDR3 is 21 amino acids long. The chain's CDR3 is CASSLGTGTDLDTGRTGELFF. The CDR3 nucleotides are TGTGCCAGCAGCTTAGGGACCGGGACCGACTTAGATACGGGAAGAACCGGGGAGCTGTTTTTT.

This sequence joins TRBV21-1 and TRBJ1-4. TRBV21-1 is reported as a pseudogene. This CDR3 comprises 16 residues. Here the CDR3 reads CASSTGTDATNEKLFF. The CDR3 bases are TGTGCCAGCAGCACGGGGACCGACGCAACTAATGAAAAACTGTTTTTT.

The rearrangement links TRBV4-1 to TRBJ2-2; D may be TRBD2 (6 bases). V lost 1 base and J 6 bases, leaving 15 bases between the germline ends. Germline CDR1 reads MGHRA; CDR2 reads YSYEKL. CDR3 length: 16 residues. The CDR3 is CASSQVGREVAGELFF. CDR3 in DNA: TGCGCCAGCAGCCAAGTTGGCAGGGAGGTCGCCGGGGAGCTGTTTTTT.

The V gene is TRBV29-1, the J gene TRBJ2-7, with TRBD1 matching 10 bases. The CDR3 is 14 amino acids. From germline, CDR1 is SQVTM and CDR2 ANQGSEA. Trimming cost V 6 bases and J 5 bases; bases outside gene matches: 10. The CDR3 nucleotides read TGCAGCGTGATTACCGGGACAGGGGCCGACGAGCAGTACTTC. Translated: CSVITGTGADEQYF.

The rearrangement uses TRBV7-9 and TRBJ2-7; D is possibly TRBD2 (6 bases). Germline CDR1 is SEHNR and CDR2 is FQNEAQ (reference sequence). V lost 4 bases and J lost 7, with 14 bases in between. The CDR3 loop spans 13 amino acids. This CDR3 reads CASSSTRDSEQYF. CDR3 nucleotide sequence: TGTGCCAGCAGCTCAACCCGGGACTCAGAGCAGTACTTC. The full variable domain, in which reference TRBV7-9 and TRBJ2-7 provide the parts outside the CDR3, is DTGVSQNPRHKITKRGQNVTFRCDPISEHNRLYWYRQTLGQGPEFLTYFQNEAQLEKSRLLSDRFSAERPKGSFSTLEIQRTEQGDSAMYLCASSSTRDSEQYFGPGTRLTVT.